Below, 30 T cell receptor beta chains from the same sample are listed, as sequenced in a study of a mutant IDH1 vaccine in newly diagnosed glioma. These TCRs' antigens remain unknown. Time point indicated: week 23, last vaccination. Each vaccine dose was 300 ug of mutant IDH1 20-mer peptide, with topical imiquimod. Profiled with immunoSEQ multiplex PCR; TCRdb holds only in-frame clones, not every one. This table has over 25,000 clones, approximately 87% appearing once. This specimen was PBMCs, taken from a glioma patient whose treatment included an IDH1 peptide vaccine. The receptors were sampled from a man between 35 and 55 years old with glioma.

This sequence joins TRBV11-2 and TRBJ2-2; D might be TRBD2 (6 bases). The V gene's germline CDR1 is SGHAT and CDR2 FQNNGV. The CDR3 spans 12 residues. Trimming pared 9 bases from V and 7 bases from J, leaving 12 bases between. CDR3 amino acids: CARGTLHGELFF. The CDR3 DNA reads TGTGCCAGGGGGACTTTACACGGGGAGCTGTTTTTT. Full variable domain (remainder filled in from reference TRBV11-2 and TRBJ2-2): EAGVAQSPRYKIIEKRQSVAFWCNPISGHATLYWYQQILGQGPKLLIQFQNNGVVDDSQLPKDRFSAERLKGVDSTLKIQPAKLEDSAVYLCARGTLHGELFFGEGSRLTVL.

V usage is TRBV5-4 and J usage is TRBJ1-1, with D hard to call. Trimming stripped 3 bases from V and 1 base from J, with 10 bases between. CDR3 length: 14 amino acids. The germline gives CDR1 SGHNT, CDR2 YYREEE (reference sequence). The CDR3: CASSSGRENTEAFF. In nucleotides, the CDR3 is TGTGCCAGCAGCTCCGGGAGGGAGAACACTGAAGCTTTCTTT.

The chain recombines TRBV15 with TRBJ1-4; 7 nucleotides match TRBD1. The germline V gene encodes CDR1 LNHNV and CDR2 YYDKDF (reference sequence). Germline trimming cut 0 bases from V and 5 bases from J; bases unmatched to any gene: 12. The CDR3 is 18 amino acids. The CDR3 sequence is CATSRDLSWTGRNEKLFF. The CDR3, as DNA: TGTGCCACCAGCAGAGATCTTTCGTGGACAGGACGAAATGAAAAACTGTTTTTT.

This chain joins TRBV18 and TRBJ2-1; D may be TRBD1 or TRBD2 (5 bases each). The germline V gene encodes CDR1 KGHSH and CDR2 LQKENI. The CDR3 consists of 13 residues. Between the trimmed V and J ends, which lost 3 bases and 5 bases, there was a span of 8 bases. Written as DNA, the CDR3 is TGTGCCAGCTCACCCGTGGGGGACAATGAGCAGTTCTTC. Translation gives CASSPVGDNEQFF.

The chain combines TRBV6-5 with TRBJ1-2; no definite D call. There are 13 residues in the CDR3. Trimming took off 6 bases at V and 3 bases at J, with 11 bases between the two ends. Germline V CDR1 and CDR2: MNHEY, SVGAGI. The CDR3 reads CASRPGYYYGYTF. CDR3 in DNA: TGTGCCAGCAGACCGGGATACTACTATGGCTACACCTTC.

This clone has more than one count but fewer than ten. The V and J genes are TRBV27 and TRBJ1-2; no firm D call. Germline V gene data show CDR1 as MNHEY and CDR2 as SMNVEV (reference sequence). Trimming shortened V by 6 bases and J by 6 bases, and 8 bases separated the two germline ends. The CDR3 sequence is 11 residues long. For the CDR3, the DNA is TGTGCCAGCAGGAAAAATAATGGCTACACCTTC. It translates to CASRKNNGYTF.

For this clone: The identical CDR3 is also encoded by other nucleotide sequences in the sample. This chain joins TRBV18 and TRBJ2-1; D not resolved. The germline CDR1 and CDR2 sequences are KGHSH and LQKENI. V was pared by 3 bases and J by 2 bases, with 5 bases between. The CDR3 extends over 13 amino acids. The CDR3 DNA is TGTGCCAGCTCACCTGGCACCTACAATGAGCAGTTCTTC. It translates to CASSPGTYNEQFF.

CDR3 in amino acids: CASSIPGNSNQPQHF. The CDR3, as DNA: TGTGCCAGTAGTATCCCAGGGAATAGCAATCAGCCCCAGCATTTT. The V gene is TRBV19, the J gene TRBJ1-5; D possibly corresponds to TRBD1 (5 bases). The germline V gene encodes CDR1 LNHDA and CDR2 SQIVND (reference sequence). Trimming cost V 3 bases and J 0 bases, with 9 bases left between them. There are 15 residues in the CDR3.

The chain has TRBV5-4 and TRBJ1-1; 7 bases agree with TRBD1. Germline V gene data show CDR1 as SGHNT and CDR2 as YYREEE (reference sequence). V lost 4 bases and J lost 1; bases outside the gene matches: 7. The CDR3 contains 15 residues. The chain's CDR3 is CASSPTGDSNTEAFF. The CDR3, as DNA: TGTGCCAGCAGCCCAACAGGGGACTCGAACACTGAAGCTTTCTTT.

The chain couples TRBV6-1 to TRBJ1-5; D ambiguous. From germline, CDR1 is MNHNS and CDR2 SASEGT. This CDR3 comprises 13 residues. V dropped 2 bases and J dropped 6 bases, with 8 bases sitting between them. CDR3 sequence (DNA): TGTGCCAGCAGTGAAAGATGGGTTCAGCCCCAGCATTTT. Encoded protein: CASSERWVQPQHF.

This chain joins TRBV5-8 and TRBJ2-5, with no clear D. Germline assignment: CDR1 SGHTS and CDR2 YDEGEE. The length of the CDR3 is 15 residues. V was clipped by 0 bases and J by 1 base, with 10 bases between them. The CDR3 reads CASSLEAGSQETQYF. The CDR3 region has the DNA TGTGCCAGCAGCTTGGAAGCAGGTTCCCAAGAGACCCAGTACTTC.

The chain couples TRBV6-1 to TRBJ1-5; no clear D gene. CDR3 size: 15 residues. Germline CDR1 reads MNHNS; CDR2 reads SASEGT. V was clipped by 3 bases and J by 0 bases, with 9 bases between them. The CDR3 DNA is TGTGCCAGCAGTGATTTGGGCTATAGCAATCAGCCCCAGCATTTT. This codes for CASSDLGYSNQPQHF.

The genes are TRBV27 and TRBJ2-7; 7 bases fit TRBD1. This CDR3 spans 13 amino acids. The germline CDR1 and CDR2 sequences are MNHEY and SMNVEV (reference sequence). V lost 4 bases, J lost 3 bases, and 3 bases stayed unmatched. CDR3 nucleotide sequence: TGTGCCAGCAGTTCTGGGACAGTCTACGAGCAGTACTTC. It codes for CASSSGTVYEQYF.

This clone appeared a single time. The chain is built from TRBV28 and TRBJ2-7; D perhaps matches TRBD2 (5 bases). CDR1 MDHEN and CDR2 SYDVKM come from the germline V gene. CDR3 length equals 15 residues. The V end was cut by 6 bases, the J end by 1 base, with 16 bases between. CDR3 bases: TGTGCCAGCAGCCCATGGAGCGGCTTATCCTACGAGCAGTACTTC. This translates into CASSPWSGLSYEQYF.

The chain has TRBV5-5 and TRBJ2-7; 11 nucleotides line up with TRBD2. CDR3 length: 15 residues. Germline V gene lookup returns CDR1 SGHKS and CDR2 YYEKEE (reference sequence). Germline trimming cut 2 bases from V and 3 bases from J; bases unmatched to any gene: 4. CDR3 region: CASSFASGRIYEQYF. CDR3 in DNA: TGTGCCAGCAGCTTTGCTAGCGGGAGGATCTACGAGCAGTACTTC.

This chain connects TRBV10-3 to TRBJ2-7; tentative D call: TRBD2 (6 bases). CDR1 and CDR2 (germline): ENHRY, SYGVKD. Trimming took 1 base from V and 6 from J, leaving 10 bases between them. This CDR3 comprises 13 residues. The CDR3 DNA follows: TGTGCCATCAGTGAGTTCCAGGGAGGCGAGCAGTACGTC. Encoded protein: CAISEFQGGEQYV.

The genes are TRBV29-1 and TRBJ2-3; no definite D call. Trimming left V 7 bases short and J 6 bases short, with 11 bases between. Germline-derived CDR1 and CDR2 are SQVTM and ANQGSEA. The CDR3 covers 11 residues. The CDR3 reads CSDQVFDTQYF. The CDR3 DNA reads TGCAGCGACCAGGTTTTTGATACGCAGTATTTT.

The chain has TRBV25-1 and TRBJ2-5; D perhaps matches TRBD1 (7 bases). This CDR3 comprises 14 residues. Germline assignment: CDR1 MGHDK and CDR2 SYGVNS. V dropped 5 bases and J dropped 2 bases, with 12 bases sitting between them. The CDR3 DNA reads as TGTGCCAGCAGTTCGACAGGGAGGCAAGAGACCCAGTACTTC. The encoded protein is CASSSTGRQETQYF.

This clone was seen more than once but under ten times. The chain is built from TRBV6-5 and TRBJ1-5; the match to TRBD1 covers 7 bases. The CDR3 spans 13 residues. Per the germline V gene, CDR1 is MNHEY and CDR2 is SVGAGI. J gave up 7 bases and V 6 bases, and 6 bases lay outside the gene matches. CDR3 amino acids: CASRQTGDQPQHF. The DNA of the CDR3 is TGTGCCAGCAGACAAACAGGGGACCAGCCCCAGCATTTT.

The chain recombines TRBV28 with TRBJ2-1; 8 positions match TRBD2. The CDR3 has 15 residues. Losses at the gene ends were 7 bases for V and 3 bases for J; bases not matched to a gene: 8. From germline, CDR1 is MDHEN and CDR2 SYDVKM. The CDR3 reads CASIFSGSNYNEQFF. The CDR3 bases are TGTGCCAGCATATTCAGCGGGAGTAACTACAATGAGCAGTTCTTC. Variable domain in full (rest from reference TRBV28 and TRBJ2-1): DVKVTQSSRYLVKRTGEKVFLECVQDMDHENMFWYRQDPGLGLRLIYFSYDVKMKEKGDIPEGYSVSREKKERFSLILESASTNQTSMYLCASIFSGSNYNEQFFGPGTRLTVL.

The chain couples TRBV6-6 to TRBJ2-7; no definite D call. The CDR3 is 13 amino acids. V lost 6 bases, J lost 1 base, and 10 bases lay in between. Germline V lookup: CDR1 MNHNY, CDR2 SVGAGI (reference sequence). The CDR3 sequence is CASRLTESYEQYF. The CDR3 nucleotides read TGTGCCAGCAGGCTGACGGAGTCCTACGAGCAGTACTTC.

The V call is TRBV27, the J call TRBJ2-1; TRBD2 is a possible D gene (6 bases). The CDR3 is 15 amino acids. V shed 8 bases and J shed 2 bases, with 16 bases lying between them. Germline V gene sequence: CDR1 MNHEY, CDR2 SMNVEV (reference sequence). DNA of the CDR3: TGTGCCAGCGGCTCCCTAGCGAGGGCCTACAATGAGCAGTTCTTC. This codes for CASGSLARAYNEQFF.

V and J are TRBV7-9 and TRBJ2-1; a possible D gene is TRBD1 (6 bases). Per the germline V gene, CDR1 is SEHNR and CDR2 is FQNEAQ (reference sequence). Trimming left V 3 bases short and J 3 bases short, with 12 bases between. This CDR3 contains 15 residues. In DNA form, the CDR3 reads TGTGCCAGCAGCTTGGCGACAGGAGTCTACAATGAGCAGTTCTTC. It translates to CASSLATGVYNEQFF.

The genes are TRBV30 and TRBJ2-1; D possibly uses TRBD1 or TRBD2 (5 bases each). The germline gives CDR1 GTSNPN, CDR2 SVGIG (reference sequence). V was trimmed by 5 bases and J by 3 bases, leaving 14 bases between them. The CDR3 contains 14 residues. CDR3 sequence reads: CAWAPGTDYNEQFF. DNA of the CDR3: TGTGCCTGGGCCCCCGGGACGGACTACAATGAGCAGTTCTTC. Together with reference TRBV30 and TRBJ2-1, the CDR3 gives the full variable domain: SQTIHQWPATLVQPVGSPLSLECTVEGTSNPNLYWYRQAAGRGLQLLFYSVGIGQISSEVPQNLSASRPQDRQFILSSKKLLLSDSGFYLCAWAPGTDYNEQFFGPGTRLTVL.

The chain has TRBV6-1 and TRBJ2-7; maybe TRBD1 (5 bases). In germline, CDR1 is MNHNS, CDR2 SASEGT. Trimming stripped 5 bases from V and 4 bases from J, with 12 bases between. This CDR3 has 13 residues. The CDR3 nucleotides are TGTGCCAGCAGTCTCTTAGGGGCTTACGAGCAGTACGTC. Translated: CASSLLGAYEQYV.

In this sample, this clone turned up a few times. The CDR3 protein is CASSSTGPSYNEQFF. The CDR3 region has the DNA TGTGCCAGCAGCTCAACAGGTCCCTCCTACAATGAGCAGTTCTTC. The chain carries TRBV7-9 and TRBJ2-1, with D possibly matching TRBD1 (5 bases). This CDR3 is 15 amino acids long. In germline, CDR1 is SEHNR, CDR2 FQNEAQ (reference sequence). V lost 4 bases and J 0 bases, leaving 10 bases between the germline ends.

This chain uses TRBV9 with TRBJ2-7; 10 bases fit TRBD1. Germline V gives CDR1 SGDLS, CDR2 YYNGEE. This CDR3 spans 14 amino acids. The trim removed 4 bases at V and 6 bases at J, leaving 7 bases unmatched. The CDR3 sequence: CASSRTGGLGEQYF. The CDR3 DNA reads TGTGCCAGCAGCAGGACAGGGGGTTTAGGCGAGCAGTACTTC.

The genes are TRBV6-1 and TRBJ1-1; D uncertain. This CDR3 spans 12 amino acids. Trimming took 8 bases from V and 0 from J, leaving 7 bases between them. CDR1 is MNHNS and CDR2 is SASEGT in the germline V gene. The CDR3 protein is CASGSMNTEAFF. The CDR3 bases are TGTGCCAGCGGATCGATGAACACTGAAGCTTTCTTT.

The V gene is TRBV7-8, the J gene TRBJ2-7; D is perhaps TRBD1 (6 bases). The CDR3 is 13 residues long. V dropped 5 bases and J dropped 5 bases, with 13 bases sitting between them. CDR1 and CDR2 (germline): SGHVS, FQNEAQ. The CDR3 DNA sequence: TGTGCCAGCAGCACGCACAGGGTCGACGAGCAGTACGTC. It codes for CASSTHRVDEQYV.

The J gene is TRBJ2-7, the V gene TRBV28; perhaps TRBD2 as D (5 bases). V gave up 6 bases and J gave up 2 bases, with 11 bases separating them. Germline-derived CDR1 and CDR2 are MDHEN and SYDVKM. This CDR3 contains 13 residues. In DNA, the CDR3 is TGTGCCAGCAGGTCGGACGGGACCTACGAGCAGTACTTC. Its translation is CASRSDGTYEQYF.